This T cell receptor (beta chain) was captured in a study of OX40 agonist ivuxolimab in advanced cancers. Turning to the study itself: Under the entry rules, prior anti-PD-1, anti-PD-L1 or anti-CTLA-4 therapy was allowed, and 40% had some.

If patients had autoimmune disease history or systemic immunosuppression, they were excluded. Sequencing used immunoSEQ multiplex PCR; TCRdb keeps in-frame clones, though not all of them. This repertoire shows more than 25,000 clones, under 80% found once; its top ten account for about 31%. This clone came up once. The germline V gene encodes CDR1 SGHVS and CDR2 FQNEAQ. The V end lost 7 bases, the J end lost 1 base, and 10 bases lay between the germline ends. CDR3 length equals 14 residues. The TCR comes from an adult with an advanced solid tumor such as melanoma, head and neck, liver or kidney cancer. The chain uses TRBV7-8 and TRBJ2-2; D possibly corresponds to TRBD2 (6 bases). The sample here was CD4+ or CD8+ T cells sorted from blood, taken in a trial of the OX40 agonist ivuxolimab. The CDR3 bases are TGTGCCAGCAAGGGGCGGGGGAACACCGGGGAGCTGTTTTTT. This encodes CASKGRGNTGELFF.